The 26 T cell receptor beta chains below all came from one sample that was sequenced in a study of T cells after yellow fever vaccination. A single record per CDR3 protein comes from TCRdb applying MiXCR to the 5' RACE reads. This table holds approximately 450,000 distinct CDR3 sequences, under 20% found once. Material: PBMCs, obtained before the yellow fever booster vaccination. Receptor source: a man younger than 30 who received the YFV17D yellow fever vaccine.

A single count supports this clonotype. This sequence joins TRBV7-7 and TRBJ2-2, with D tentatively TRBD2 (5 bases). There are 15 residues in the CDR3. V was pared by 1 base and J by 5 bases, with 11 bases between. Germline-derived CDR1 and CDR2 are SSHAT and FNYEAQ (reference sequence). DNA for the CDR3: TGTGCCAGCAGCTTAGGATCGGGAACTACCGGGGAGCTGTTTTTT. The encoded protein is CASSLGSGTTGELFF.

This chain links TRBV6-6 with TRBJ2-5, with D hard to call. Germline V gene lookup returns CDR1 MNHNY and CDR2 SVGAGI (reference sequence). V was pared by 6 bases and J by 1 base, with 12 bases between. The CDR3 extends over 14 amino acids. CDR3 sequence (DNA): TGTGCCAGCAGCTTAGCCAGTCCCCAAGAGACCCAGTACTTC. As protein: CASSLASPQETQYF.

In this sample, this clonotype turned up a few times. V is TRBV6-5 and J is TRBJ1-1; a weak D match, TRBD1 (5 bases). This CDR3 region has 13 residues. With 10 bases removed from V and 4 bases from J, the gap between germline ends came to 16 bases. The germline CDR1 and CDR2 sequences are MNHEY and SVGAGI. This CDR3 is CATSGPGRTEAFF. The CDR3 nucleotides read TGTGCCACCTCGGGTCCAGGGCGCACTGAAGCTTTCTTT.

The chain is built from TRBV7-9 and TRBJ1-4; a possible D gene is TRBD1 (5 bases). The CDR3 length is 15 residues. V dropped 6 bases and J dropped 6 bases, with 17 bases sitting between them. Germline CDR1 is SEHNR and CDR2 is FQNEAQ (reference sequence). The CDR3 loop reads CASSLVGRSYEKLFF. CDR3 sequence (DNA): TGTGCCAGCAGTCTTGTGGGGCGGTCGTATGAAAAACTGTTTTTT.

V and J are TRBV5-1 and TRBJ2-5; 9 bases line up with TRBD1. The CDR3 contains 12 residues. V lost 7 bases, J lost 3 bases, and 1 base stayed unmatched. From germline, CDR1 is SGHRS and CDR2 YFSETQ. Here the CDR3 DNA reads TGCGCCAGCCGACAGGGGGAAGAGACCCAGTACTTC. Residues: CASRQGEETQYF.

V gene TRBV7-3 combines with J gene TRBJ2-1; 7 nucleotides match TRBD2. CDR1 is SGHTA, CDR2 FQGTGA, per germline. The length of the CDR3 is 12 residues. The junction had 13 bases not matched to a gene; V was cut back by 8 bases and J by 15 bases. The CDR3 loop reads CASGRVGGDPFF. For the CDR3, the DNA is TGTGCCAGCGGGAGAGTGGGGGGGGATCCGTTCTTC. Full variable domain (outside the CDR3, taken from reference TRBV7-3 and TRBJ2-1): GAGVSQTPSNKVTEKGKYVELRCDPISGHTALYWYRQSLGQGPEFLIYFQGTGAADDSGLPNDRFFAVRPEGSVSTLKIQRTERGDSAVYLCASGRVGGDPFFGPGTRLTVL.

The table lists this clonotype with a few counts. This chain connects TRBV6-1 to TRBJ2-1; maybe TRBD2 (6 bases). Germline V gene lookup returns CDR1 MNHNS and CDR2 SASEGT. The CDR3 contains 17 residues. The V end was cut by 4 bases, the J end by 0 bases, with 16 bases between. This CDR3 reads CASSVGGGGSSYNEQFF. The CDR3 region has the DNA TGTGCCAGCAGTGTGGGAGGTGGGGGGAGCTCCTACAATGAGCAGTTCTTC.

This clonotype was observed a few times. The chain's CDR3 is CASSQDPAANYGYTF. The CDR3 region has the DNA TGTGCCAGCAGCCAAGACCCAGCTGCTAACTATGGCTACACCTTC. The chain recombines TRBV4-2 with TRBJ1-2; the D is unclear. V was pared by 0 bases and J by 0 bases, with 8 bases between. The CDR3 spans 15 residues. Per the germline V gene, CDR1 is LGHNA and CDR2 is YNFKEQ.

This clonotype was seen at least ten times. CDR3 DNA sequence: TGCGCCAGCAGCGCAAGGGGCACTGGAAACACCATATATTTT. Translated, it gives CASSARGTGNTIYF. V usage is TRBV5-1 and J usage is TRBJ1-3, with D perhaps matching TRBD1 (5 bases). The CDR3 spans 14 residues. Germline V lookup: CDR1 SGHRS, CDR2 YFSETQ. V lost 4 bases, J lost 2 bases, and 10 bases lay in between.

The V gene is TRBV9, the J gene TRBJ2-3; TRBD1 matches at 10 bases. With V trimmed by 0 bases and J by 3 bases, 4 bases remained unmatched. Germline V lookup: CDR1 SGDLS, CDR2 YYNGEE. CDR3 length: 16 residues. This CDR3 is CASSVGSGQGTDTQYF. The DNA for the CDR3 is TGTGCCAGCAGCGTAGGTTCGGGACAGGGGACAGATACGCAGTATTTT.

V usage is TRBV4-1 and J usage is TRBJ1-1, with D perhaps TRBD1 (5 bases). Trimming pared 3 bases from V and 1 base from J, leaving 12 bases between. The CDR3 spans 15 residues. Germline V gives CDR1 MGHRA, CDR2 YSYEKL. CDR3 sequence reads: CASSQGRGRNTEAFF. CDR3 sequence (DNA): TGCGCCAGCAGCCAGGGACGAGGAAGGAACACTGAAGCTTTCTTT.

For the CDR3, the DNA is TGTGCCAGCAGTTGGGACAGAGACACTGAAGCTTTCTTT. Amino acid sequence: CASSWDRDTEAFF. The chain combines TRBV12-3 or TRBV12-4 with TRBJ1-1; TRBD1 agrees at 7 bases. The CDR3 loop spans 13 amino acids. The junction had 2 bases not matched to a gene; V was cut back by 4 bases and J by 3 bases.

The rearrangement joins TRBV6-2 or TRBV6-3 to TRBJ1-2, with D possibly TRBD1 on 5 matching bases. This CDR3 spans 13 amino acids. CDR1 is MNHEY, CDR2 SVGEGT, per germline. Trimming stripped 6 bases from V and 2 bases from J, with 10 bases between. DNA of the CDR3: TGTGCCAGCAGAGTGGACACAAACTATGGCTACACCTTC. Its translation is CASRVDTNYGYTF.

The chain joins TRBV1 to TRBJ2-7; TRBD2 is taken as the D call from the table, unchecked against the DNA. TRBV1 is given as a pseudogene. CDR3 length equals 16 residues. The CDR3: CTSSHTGTEASYEQYV. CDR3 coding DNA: TGCACCAGCAGCCATACCGGGACTGAGGCTTCGTACGAGCAGTACGTC.

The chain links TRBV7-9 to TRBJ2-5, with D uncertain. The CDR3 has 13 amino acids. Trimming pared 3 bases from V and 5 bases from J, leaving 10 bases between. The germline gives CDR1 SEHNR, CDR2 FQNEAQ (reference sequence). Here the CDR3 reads CASSFVGKETQYF. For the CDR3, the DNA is TGTGCCAGCAGCTTTGTGGGAAAGGAGACCCAGTACTTC.

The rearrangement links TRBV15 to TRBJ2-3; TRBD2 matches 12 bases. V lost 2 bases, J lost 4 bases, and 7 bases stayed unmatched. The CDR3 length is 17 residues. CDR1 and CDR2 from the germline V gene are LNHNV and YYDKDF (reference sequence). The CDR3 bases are TGTGCCACCAGCAGAAACAGACTAGCGGGGGCATCAGATACGCAGTATTTT. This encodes CATSRNRLAGASDTQYF.

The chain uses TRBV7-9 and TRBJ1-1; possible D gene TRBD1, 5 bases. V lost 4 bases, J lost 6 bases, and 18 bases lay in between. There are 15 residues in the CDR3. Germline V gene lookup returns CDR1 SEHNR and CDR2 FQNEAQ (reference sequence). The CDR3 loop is CASSSPSGGGAEAFF. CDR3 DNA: TGTGCCAGCAGCTCTCCCTCCGGGGGTGGCGCTGAAGCTTTCTTT.

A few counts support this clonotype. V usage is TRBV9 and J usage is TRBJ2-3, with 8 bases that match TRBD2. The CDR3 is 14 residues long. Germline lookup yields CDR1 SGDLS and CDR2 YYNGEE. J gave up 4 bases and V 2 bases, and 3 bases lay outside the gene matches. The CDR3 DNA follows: TGTGCCAGCAGCGTTTTCGGGGGGGCAGATACGCAGTATTTT. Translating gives CASSVFGGADTQYF. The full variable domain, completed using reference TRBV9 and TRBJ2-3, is DSGVTQTPKHLITATGQRVTLRCSPRSGDLSVYWYQQSLDQGLQFLIQYYNGEERAKGNILERFSAQQFPDLHSELNLSSLELGDSALYFCASSVFGGADTQYFGPGTRLTVL.

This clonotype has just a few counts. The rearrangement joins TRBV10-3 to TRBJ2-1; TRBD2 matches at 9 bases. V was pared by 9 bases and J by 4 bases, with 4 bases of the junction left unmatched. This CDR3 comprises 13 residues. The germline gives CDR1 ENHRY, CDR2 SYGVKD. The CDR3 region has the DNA TGTGCCATGTCTAGCGGGATTTACAATGAGCAGTTCTTC. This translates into CAMSSGIYNEQFF.

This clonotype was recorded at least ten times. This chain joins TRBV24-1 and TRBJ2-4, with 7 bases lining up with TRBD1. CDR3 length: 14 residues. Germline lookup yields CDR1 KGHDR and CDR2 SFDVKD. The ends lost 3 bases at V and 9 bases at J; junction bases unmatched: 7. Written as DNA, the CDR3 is TGTGCCACCAGTGATGCCCGGGACAGTACCATTCAGTACTTC. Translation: CATSDARDSTIQYF.

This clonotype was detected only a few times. As DNA, the CDR3 is TGTGCCAGCAGCCCAACAGGGGAGACCCAGTACTTC. Protein sequence: CASSPTGETQYF. The chain recombines TRBV7-9 with TRBJ2-5, with D perhaps TRBD1 (6 bases). The CDR3 runs to 12 residues. V shed 5 bases and J shed 5 bases, with 9 bases lying between them. Germline V gene data show CDR1 as SEHNR and CDR2 as FQNEAQ (reference sequence).

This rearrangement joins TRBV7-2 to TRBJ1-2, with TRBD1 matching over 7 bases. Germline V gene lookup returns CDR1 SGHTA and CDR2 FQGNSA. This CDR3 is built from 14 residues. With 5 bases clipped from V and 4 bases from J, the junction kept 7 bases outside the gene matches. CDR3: CASSPQTGPYGYTF. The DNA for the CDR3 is TGTGCCAGCAGCCCCCAGACAGGGCCCTATGGCTACACCTTC.

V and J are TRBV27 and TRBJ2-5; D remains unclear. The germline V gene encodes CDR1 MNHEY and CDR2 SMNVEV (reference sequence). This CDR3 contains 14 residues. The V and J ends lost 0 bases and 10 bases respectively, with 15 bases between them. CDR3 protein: CASSLSGPRTDQYF. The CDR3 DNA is TGTGCCAGCAGTTTATCCGGGCCCAGGACGGACCAGTACTTC.

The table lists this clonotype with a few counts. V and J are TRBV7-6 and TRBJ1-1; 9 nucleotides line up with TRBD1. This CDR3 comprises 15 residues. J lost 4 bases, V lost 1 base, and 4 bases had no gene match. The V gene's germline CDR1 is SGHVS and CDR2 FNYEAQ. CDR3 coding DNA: TGTGCCAGCAGCTTAGGACAGGGGGGAGGCACTGAAGCTTTCTTT. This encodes CASSLGQGGGTEAFF.

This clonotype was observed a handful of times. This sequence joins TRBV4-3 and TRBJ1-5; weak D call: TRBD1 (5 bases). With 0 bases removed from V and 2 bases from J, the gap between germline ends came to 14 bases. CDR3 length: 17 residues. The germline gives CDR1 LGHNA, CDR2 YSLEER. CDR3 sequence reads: CASSQDWGGKGNQPQHF. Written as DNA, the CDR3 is TGCGCCAGCAGCCAAGATTGGGGGGGAAAAGGCAATCAGCCCCAGCATTTT.

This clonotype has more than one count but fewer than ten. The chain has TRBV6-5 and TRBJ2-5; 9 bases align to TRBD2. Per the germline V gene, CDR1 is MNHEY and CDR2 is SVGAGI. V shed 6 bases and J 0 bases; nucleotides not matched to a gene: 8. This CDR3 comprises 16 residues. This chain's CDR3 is CASRPSGGRNQETQYF. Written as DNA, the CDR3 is TGTGCCAGCAGGCCCAGCGGGGGGCGCAACCAAGAGACCCAGTACTTC.